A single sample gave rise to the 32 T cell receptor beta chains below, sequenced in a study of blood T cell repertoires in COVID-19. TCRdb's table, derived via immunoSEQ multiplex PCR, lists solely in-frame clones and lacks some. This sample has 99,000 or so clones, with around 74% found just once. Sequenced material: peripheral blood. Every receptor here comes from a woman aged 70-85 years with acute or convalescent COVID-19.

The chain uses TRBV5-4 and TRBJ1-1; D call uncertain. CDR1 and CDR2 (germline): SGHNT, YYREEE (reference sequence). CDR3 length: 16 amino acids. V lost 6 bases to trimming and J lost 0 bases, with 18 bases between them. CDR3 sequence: CASTGSSKRLNTEAFF. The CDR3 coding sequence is TGTGCCAGCACGGGTTCGAGCAAACGGTTGAACACTGAAGCTTTCTTT.

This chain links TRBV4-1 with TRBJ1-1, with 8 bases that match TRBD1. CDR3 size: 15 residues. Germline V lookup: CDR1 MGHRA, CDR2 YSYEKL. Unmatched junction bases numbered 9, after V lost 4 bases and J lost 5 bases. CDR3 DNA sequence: TGCGCCAGCAGCCGGGTTGAGACAGGGGCTACTGAAGCTTTCTTT. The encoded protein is CASSRVETGATEAFF.

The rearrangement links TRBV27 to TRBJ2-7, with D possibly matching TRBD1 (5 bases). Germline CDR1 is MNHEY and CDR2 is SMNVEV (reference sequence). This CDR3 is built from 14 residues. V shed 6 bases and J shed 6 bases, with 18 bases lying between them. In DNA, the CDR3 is TGTGCCAGCAGCCGGGCAGGGTGGGCCTCCGAGCAGTACTTC. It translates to CASSRAGWASEQYF.

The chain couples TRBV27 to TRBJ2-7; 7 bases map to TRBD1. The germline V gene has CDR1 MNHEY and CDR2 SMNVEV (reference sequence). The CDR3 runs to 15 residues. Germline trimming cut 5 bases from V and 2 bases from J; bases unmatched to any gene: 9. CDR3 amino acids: CASSMDRRSTYEQYF. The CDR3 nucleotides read TGTGCCAGCAGTATGGACAGGAGGAGTACCTACGAGCAGTACTTC.

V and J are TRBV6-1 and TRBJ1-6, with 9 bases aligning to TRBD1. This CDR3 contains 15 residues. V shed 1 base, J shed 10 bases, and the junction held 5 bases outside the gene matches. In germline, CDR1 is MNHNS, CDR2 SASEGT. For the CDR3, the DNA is TGTGCCAGCAGTGAAGGAAGGGACAGGGTCTCACCCCTCCACTTT. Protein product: CASSEGRDRVSPLHF.

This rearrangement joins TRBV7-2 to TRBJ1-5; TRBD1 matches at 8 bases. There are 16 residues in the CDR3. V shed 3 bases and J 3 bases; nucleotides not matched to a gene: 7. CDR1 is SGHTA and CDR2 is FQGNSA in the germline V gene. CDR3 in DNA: TGTGCCAGCAGCTTGACCGGACAGGGCTTCAATCAGCCCCAGCATTTT. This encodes CASSLTGQGFNQPQHF.

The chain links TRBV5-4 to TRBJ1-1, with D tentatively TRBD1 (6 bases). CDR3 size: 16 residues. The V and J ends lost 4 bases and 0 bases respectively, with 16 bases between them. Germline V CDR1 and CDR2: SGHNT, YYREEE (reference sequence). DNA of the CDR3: TGTGCCAGCAGCAAACCGGGACACCTGATGAACACTGAAGCTTTCTTT. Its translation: CASSKPGHLMNTEAFF.

DNA of the CDR3: TGCGCCAGCAGCCAACCCTTGGGGGACTCCTACGAGCAGTTCTTC. As protein: CASSQPLGDSYEQFF. The genes are TRBV4-1 and TRBJ2-1; tentatively, D is TRBD2 (6 bases). V was shortened by 2 bases and J by 10 bases, with 18 bases between the two germline ends. CDR1 is MGHRA and CDR2 is YSYEKL in the germline V gene. The CDR3 extends over 15 amino acids.

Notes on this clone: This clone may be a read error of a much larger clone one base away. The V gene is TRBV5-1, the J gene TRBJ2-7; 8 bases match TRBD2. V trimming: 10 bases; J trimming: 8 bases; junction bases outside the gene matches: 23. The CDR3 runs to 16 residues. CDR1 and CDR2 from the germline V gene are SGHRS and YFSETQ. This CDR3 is CARLRLRGGRGGQQYF. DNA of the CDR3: TGCGCCCGCTTGCGCCTTCGGGGGGGCCGGGGGGGGCAGCAGTACTTC.

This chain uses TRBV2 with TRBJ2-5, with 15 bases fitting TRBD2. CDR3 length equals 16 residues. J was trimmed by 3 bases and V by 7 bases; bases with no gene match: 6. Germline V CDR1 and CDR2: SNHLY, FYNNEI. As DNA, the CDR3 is TGTGCCAGCACCCCTGGGACTAGCGGGGGGAAAGAGACCCAGTACTTC. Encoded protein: CASTPGTSGGKETQYF.

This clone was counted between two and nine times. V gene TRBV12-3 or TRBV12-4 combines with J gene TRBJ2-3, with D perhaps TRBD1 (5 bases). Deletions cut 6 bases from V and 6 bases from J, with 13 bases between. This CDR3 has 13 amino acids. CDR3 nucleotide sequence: TGTGCCAGCAGACTGGGGCCTCGGGATACGCAGTATTTT. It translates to CASRLGPRDTQYF.

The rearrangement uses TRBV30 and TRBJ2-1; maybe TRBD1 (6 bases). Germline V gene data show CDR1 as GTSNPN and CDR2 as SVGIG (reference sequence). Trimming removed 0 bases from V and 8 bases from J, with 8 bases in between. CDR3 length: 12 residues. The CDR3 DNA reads TGTGCCTGGAGTGTAGGGGGTGATGAGCAGTTCTTC. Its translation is CAWSVGGDEQFF. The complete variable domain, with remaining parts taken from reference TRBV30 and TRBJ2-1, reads SQTIHQWPATLVQPVGSPLSLECTVEGTSNPNLYWYRQAAGRGLQLLFYSVGIGQISSEVPQNLSASRPQDRQFILSSKKLLLSDSGFYLCAWSVGGDEQFFGPGTRLTVL.

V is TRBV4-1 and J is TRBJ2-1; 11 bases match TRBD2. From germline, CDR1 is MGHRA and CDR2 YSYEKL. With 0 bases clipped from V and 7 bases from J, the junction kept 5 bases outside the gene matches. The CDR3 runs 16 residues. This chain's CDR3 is CASSQDLWTSGNEQFF. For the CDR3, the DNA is TGCGCCAGCAGCCAAGATTTGTGGACTAGCGGGAATGAGCAGTTCTTC.

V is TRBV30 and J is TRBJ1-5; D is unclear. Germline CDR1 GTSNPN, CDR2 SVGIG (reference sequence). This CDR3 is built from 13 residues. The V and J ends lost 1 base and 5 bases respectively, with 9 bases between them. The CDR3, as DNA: TGTGCCTGGAGTGCTGGGAGGGATCAGCCCCAGCATTTT. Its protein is CAWSAGRDQPQHF.

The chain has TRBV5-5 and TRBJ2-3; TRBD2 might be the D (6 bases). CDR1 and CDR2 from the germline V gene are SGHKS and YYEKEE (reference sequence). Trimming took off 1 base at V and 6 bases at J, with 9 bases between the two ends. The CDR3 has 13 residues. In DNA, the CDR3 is TGTGCCAGCAGCTTGACTAGCAGGGATACGCAGTATTTT. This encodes CASSLTSRDTQYF.

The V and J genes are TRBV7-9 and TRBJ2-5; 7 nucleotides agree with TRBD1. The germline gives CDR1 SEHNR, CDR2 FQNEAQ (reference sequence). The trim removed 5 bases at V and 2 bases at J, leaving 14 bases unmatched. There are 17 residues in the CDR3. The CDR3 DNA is TGTGCCAGCAGCCCCCGCCCCCGGGACAGCAGTCAAGAGACCCAGTACTTC. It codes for CASSPRPRDSSQETQYF.

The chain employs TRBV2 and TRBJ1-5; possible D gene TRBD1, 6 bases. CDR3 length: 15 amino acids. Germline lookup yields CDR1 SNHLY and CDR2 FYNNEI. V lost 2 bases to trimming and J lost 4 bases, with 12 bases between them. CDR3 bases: TGTGCCAGCAGTGAAAGGGGGATCCCTAATCAGCCCCAGCATTTT. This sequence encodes CASSERGIPNQPQHF.

The CDR3 is CASSSATARYTGELFF. In nucleotides, the CDR3 is TGTGCCAGCAGTTCAGCGACAGCCCGATACACCGGGGAGCTGTTTTTT. The chain combines TRBV28 with TRBJ2-2; possible D gene TRBD1, 5 bases. CDR1 MDHEN and CDR2 SYDVKM come from the germline V gene. The CDR3 has 16 amino acids. The V gene lost 4 bases and the J gene lost 3 bases, with 15 bases spanning the gap.

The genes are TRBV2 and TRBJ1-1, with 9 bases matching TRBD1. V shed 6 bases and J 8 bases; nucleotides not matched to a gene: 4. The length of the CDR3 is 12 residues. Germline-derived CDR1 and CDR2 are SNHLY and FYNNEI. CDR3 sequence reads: CASSEDRGEAFF. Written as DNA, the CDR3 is TGTGCCAGCAGCGAGGACAGGGGAGAAGCTTTCTTT.

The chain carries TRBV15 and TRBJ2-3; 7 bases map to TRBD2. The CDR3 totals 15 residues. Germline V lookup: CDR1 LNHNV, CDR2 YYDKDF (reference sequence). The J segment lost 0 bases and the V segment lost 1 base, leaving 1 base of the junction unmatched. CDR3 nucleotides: TGTGCCACCAGCAGAGGAGCGGGGAGCACAGATACGCAGTATTTT. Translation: CATSRGAGSTDTQYF.

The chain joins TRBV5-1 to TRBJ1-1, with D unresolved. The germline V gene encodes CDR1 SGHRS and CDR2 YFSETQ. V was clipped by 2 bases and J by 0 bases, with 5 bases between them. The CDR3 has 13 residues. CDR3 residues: CASSFEMNTEAFF. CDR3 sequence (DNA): TGCGCCAGCAGCTTCGAGATGAACACTGAAGCTTTCTTT.

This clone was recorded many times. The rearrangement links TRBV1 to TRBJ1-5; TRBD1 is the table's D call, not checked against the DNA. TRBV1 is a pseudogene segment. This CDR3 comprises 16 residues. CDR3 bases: TGCACCAGCAGCCAAGAGTATAGGGGCGCAAGCCAGCCCCAGCATTTT. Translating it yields CTSSQEYRGASQPQHF.

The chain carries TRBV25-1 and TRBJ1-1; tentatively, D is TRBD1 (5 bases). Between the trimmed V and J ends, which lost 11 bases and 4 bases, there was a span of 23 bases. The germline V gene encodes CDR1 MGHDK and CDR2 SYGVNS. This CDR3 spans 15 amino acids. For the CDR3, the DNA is TGTGCCGCTTCTTCCTATTCTCGGGGGGGCACTGAAGCTTTCTTT. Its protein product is CAASSYSRGGTEAFF. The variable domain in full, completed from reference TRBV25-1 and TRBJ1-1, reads EADIYQTPRYLVIGTGKKITLECSQTMGHDKMYWYQQDPGMELHLIHYSYGVNSTEKGDLSSESTVSRIRTEHFPLTLESARPSHTSQYLCAASSYSRGGTEAFFGQGTRLTVV.

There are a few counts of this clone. CDR3 sequence reads: CASSPLSRRPYEQYF. The CDR3 coding sequence is TGTGCCAGCAGCCCCTTGTCGAGGCGCCCCTACGAGCAGTACTTC. The genes are TRBV11-2 and TRBJ2-7; D unclear. Germline CDR1 reads SGHAT; CDR2 reads FQNNGV. The CDR3 covers 15 residues. The V and J ends lost 5 bases and 2 bases respectively, with 16 bases between them.

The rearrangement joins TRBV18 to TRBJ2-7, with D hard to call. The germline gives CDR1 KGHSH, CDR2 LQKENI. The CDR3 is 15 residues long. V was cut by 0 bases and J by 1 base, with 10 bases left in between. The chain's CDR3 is CASSPPLSRSYEQYF. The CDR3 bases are TGTGCCAGCTCACCACCGCTTAGCCGATCCTACGAGCAGTACTTC.

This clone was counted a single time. CDR3 bases: TGTGCCAGCAGCCTCTCTGGGGGGAAGACGTATGGCTACACCTTC. It specifies CASSLSGGKTYGYTF. The chain is built from TRBV3-1 (or the pseudogene TRBV3-2) and TRBJ1-2, with TRBD1 as a possible D gene (5 bases). In germline, CDR1 is LGHDT, CDR2 YNNKEL (reference sequence). The CDR3 covers 15 residues. V shed 4 bases and J shed 5 bases, with 17 bases lying between them.

The chain's CDR3 is CASSSGGRGETQYF. Written as DNA, the CDR3 is TGTGCCAGCAGTTCGGGGGGCCGAGGGGAGACCCAGTACTTC. The rearrangement joins TRBV6-4 to TRBJ2-5, with D tentatively TRBD2 (7 bases). The germline V gene has CDR1 MRHNA and CDR2 SNTAGT. CDR3 length: 14 residues. V was cut by 5 bases and J by 5 bases, with 15 bases left in between.

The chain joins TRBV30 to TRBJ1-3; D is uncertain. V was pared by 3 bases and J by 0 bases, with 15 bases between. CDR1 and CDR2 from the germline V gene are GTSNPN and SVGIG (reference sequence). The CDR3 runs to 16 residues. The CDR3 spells CAWRAGRTFSGNTIYF. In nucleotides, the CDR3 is TGTGCCTGGAGGGCAGGTCGAACCTTCTCTGGAAACACCATATATTTT.

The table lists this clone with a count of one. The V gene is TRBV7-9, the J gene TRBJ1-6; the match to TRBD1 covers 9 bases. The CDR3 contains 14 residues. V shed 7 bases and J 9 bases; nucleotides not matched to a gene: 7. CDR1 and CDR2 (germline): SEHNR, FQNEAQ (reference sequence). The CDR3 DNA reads TGTGCCAGCATGGCGGGGACAGGGTCTTCACCCCTCCACTTT. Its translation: CASMAGTGSSPLHF.

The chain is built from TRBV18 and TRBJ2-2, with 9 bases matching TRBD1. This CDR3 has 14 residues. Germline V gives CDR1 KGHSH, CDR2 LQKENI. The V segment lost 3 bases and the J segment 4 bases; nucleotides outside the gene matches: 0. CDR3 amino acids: CASSPGQGTGELFF. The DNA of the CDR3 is TGTGCCAGCTCACCGGGACAGGGCACCGGGGAGCTGTTTTTT. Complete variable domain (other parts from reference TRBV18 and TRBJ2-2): NAGVMQNPRHLVRRRGQEARLRCSPMKGHSHVYWYRQLPEEGLKFMVYLQKENIIDESGMPKERFSAEFPKEGPSILRIQQVVRGDSAAYFCASSPGQGTGELFFGEGSRLTVL.

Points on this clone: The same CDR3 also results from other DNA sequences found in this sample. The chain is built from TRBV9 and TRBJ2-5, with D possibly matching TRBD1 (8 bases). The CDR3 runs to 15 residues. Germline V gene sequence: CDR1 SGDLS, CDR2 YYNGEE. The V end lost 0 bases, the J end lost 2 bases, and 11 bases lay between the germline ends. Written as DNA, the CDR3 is TGTGCCAGCAGCGTAGTACAGGGGGGGCAAGAGACCCAGTACTTC. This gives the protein CASSVVQGGQETQYF.

The chain's CDR3 is CASSVFSNTGELFF. For the CDR3, the DNA is TGTGCCAGCAGCGTATTCAGTAACACCGGGGAGCTGTTTTTT. The J gene is TRBJ2-2, the V gene TRBV9; D remains unclear. Deletions cut 1 base from V and 2 bases from J, with 6 bases between. The CDR3 is made up of 14 amino acids. CDR1 is SGDLS and CDR2 is YYNGEE in the germline V gene.